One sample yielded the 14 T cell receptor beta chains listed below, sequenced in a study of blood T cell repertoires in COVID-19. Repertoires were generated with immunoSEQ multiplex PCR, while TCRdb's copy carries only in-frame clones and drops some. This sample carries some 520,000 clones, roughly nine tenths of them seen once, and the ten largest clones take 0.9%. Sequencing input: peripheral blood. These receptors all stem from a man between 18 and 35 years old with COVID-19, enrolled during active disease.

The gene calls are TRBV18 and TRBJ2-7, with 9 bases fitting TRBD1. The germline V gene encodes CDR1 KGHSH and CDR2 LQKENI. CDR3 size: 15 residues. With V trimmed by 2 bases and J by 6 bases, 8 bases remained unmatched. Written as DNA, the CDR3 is TGTGCCAGCTCACCAGGGGGACAGGGTTCCAGCGAGCAGTACTTC. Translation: CASSPGGQGSSEQYF.

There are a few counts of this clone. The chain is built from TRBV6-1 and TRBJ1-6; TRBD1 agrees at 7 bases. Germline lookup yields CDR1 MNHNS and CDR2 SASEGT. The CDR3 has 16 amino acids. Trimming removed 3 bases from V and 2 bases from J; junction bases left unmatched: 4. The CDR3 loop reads CASSEDDRAYNSPLHF. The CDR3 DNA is TGTGCCAGCAGTGAGGACGACAGGGCCTATAATTCACCCCTCCACTTT.

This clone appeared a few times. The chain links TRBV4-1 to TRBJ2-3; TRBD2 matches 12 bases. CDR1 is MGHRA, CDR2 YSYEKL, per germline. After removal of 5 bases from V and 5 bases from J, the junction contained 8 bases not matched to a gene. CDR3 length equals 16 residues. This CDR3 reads CASSSRLAGARDTQYF. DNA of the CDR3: TGCGCCAGCAGCTCTCGACTAGCGGGAGCCAGAGATACGCAGTATTTT.

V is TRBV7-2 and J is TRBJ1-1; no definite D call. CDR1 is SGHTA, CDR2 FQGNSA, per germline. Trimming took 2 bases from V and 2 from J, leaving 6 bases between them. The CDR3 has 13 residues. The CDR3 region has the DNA TGTGCCAGCAGCTTAACAGTAAACACTGAAGCTTTCTTT. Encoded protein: CASSLTVNTEAFF.

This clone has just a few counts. DNA for the CDR3: TGTGCCAGTAGTATTTTAGCGGGAGGGCCCAATGAGCAGTTCTTC. Translated, it gives CASSILAGGPNEQFF. The chain links TRBV19 to TRBJ2-1, with 11 bases identical to TRBD2. Germline trimming cut 3 bases from V and 6 bases from J; bases unmatched to any gene: 4. CDR3 length equals 15 residues. CDR1 is LNHDA, CDR2 SQIVND, per germline (reference sequence). Complete variable domain (other parts from reference TRBV19 and TRBJ2-1): DGGITQSPKYLFRKEGQNVTLSCEQNLNHDAMYWYRQDPGQGLRLIYYSQIVNDFQKGDIAEGYSVSREKKESFPLTVTSAQKNPTAFYLCASSILAGGPNEQFFGPGTRLTVL.

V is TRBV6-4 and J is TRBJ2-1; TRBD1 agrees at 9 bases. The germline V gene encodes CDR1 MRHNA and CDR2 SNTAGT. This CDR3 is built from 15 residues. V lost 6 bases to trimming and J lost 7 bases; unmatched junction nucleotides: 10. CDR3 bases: TGTGCCAGCAGCCCCGGGACAGGGATGTCAAATGAGCAGTTCTTC. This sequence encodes CASSPGTGMSNEQFF.

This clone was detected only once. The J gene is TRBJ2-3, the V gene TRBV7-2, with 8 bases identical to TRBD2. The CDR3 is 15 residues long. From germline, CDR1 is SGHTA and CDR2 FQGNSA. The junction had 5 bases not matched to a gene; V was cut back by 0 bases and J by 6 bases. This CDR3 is CASSLAVAGSDTQYF. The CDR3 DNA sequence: TGTGCCAGCAGCTTAGCTGTAGCGGGGTCTGATACGCAGTATTTT.

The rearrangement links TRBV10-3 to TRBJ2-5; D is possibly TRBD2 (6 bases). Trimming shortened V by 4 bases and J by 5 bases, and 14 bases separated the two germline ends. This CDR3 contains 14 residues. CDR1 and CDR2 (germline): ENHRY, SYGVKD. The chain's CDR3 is CAISVGGSTETQYF. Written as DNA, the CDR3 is TGTGCCATCAGTGTGGGAGGTTCTACGGAGACCCAGTACTTC.

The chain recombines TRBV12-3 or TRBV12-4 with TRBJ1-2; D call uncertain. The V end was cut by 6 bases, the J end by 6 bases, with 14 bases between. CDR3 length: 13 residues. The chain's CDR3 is CASRPGSLDGYTF. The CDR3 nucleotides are TGTGCCAGCAGGCCCGGGTCGCTTGATGGCTACACCTTC.

CDR3 sequence: CASSIFFTDAGYTF. Written as DNA, the CDR3 is TGTGCCAGTAGTATATTCTTCACAGACGCTGGCTACACCTTC. The V call is TRBV19, the J call TRBJ1-2, with unresolved D. The V end lost 2 bases, the J end lost 7 bases, and 14 bases lay between the germline ends. In germline, CDR1 is LNHDA, CDR2 SQIVND (reference sequence). The CDR3 is made up of 14 amino acids.

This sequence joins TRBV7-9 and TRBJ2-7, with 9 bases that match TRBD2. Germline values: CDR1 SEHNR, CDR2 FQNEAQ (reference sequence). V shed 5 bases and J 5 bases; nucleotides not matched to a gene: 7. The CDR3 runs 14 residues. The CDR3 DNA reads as TGTGCCAGCAGCATTAGCGGGAGTACCCACGAGCAGTACTTC. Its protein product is CASSISGSTHEQYF.

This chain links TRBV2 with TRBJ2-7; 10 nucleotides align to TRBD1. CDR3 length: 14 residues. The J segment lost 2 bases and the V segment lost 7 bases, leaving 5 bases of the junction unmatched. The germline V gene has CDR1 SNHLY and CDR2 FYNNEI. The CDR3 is CASNIGQGAYEQYF. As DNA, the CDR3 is TGTGCCAGCAACATCGGACAGGGGGCCTACGAGCAGTACTTC.

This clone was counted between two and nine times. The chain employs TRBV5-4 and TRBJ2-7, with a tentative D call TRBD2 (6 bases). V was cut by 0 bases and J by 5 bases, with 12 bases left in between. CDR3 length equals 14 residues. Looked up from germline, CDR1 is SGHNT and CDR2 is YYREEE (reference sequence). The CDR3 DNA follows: TGTGCCAGCAGCTTGGGGACACCGGGGGACGAGCAGTACTTC. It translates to CASSLGTPGDEQYF.

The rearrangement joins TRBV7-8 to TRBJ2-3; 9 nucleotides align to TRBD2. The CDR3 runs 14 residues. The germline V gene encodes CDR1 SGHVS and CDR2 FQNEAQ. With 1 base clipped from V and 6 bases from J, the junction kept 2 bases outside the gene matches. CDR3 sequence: CASSLVAGEDTQYF. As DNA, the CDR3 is TGTGCCAGCAGCTTAGTAGCGGGAGAGGATACGCAGTATTTT. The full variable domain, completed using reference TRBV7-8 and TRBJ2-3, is GAGVSQSPRYKVAKRGQDVALRCDPISGHVSLFWYQQALGQGPEFLTYFQNEAQLDKSGLPSDRFFAERPEGSVSTLKIQRTQQEDSAVYLCASSLVAGEDTQYFGPGTRLTVL.